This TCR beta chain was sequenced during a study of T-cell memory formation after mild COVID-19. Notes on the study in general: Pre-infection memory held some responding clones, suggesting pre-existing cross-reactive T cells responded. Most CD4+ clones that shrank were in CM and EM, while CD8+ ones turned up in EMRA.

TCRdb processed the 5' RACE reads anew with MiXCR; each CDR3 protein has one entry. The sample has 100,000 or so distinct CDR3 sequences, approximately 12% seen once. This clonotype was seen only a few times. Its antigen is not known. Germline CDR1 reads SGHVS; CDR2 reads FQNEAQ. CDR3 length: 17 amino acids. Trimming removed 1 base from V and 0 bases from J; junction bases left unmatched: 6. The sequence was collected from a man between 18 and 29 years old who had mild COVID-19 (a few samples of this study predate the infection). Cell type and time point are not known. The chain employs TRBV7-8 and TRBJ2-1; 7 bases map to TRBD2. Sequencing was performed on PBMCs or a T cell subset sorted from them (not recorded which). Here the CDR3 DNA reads TGTGCCAGCAGCTTAGGTTCGGCGGGGGACTCCTACAATGAGCAGTTCTTC. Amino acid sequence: CASSLGSAGDSYNEQFF.